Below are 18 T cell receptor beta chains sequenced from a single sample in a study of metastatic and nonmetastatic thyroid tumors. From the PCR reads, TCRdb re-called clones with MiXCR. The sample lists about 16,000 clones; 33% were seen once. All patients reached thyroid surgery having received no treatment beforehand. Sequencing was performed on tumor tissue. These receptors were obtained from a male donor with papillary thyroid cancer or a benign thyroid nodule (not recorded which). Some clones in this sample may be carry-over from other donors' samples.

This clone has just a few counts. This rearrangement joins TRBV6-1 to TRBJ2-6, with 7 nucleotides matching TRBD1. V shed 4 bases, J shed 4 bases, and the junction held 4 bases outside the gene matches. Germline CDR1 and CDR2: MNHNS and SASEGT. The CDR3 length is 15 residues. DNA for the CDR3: TGTGCCAGCAGTGCAGACAGGGCCGGGGCCAACGTCCTGACTTTC. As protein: CASSADRAGANVLTF.

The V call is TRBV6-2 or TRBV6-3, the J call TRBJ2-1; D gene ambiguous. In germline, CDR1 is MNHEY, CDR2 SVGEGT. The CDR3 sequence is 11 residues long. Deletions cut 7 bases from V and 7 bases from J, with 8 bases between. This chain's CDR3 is CASTLGNEQFF. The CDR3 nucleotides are TGTGCCAGCACCCTTGGTAATGAGCAGTTCTTC.

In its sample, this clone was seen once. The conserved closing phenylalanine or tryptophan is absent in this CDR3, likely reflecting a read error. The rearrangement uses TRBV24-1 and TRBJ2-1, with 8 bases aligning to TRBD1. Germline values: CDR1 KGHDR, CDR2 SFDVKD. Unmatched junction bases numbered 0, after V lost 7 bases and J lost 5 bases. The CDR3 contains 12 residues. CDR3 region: CATRDRDNEQFI. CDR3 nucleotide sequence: TGTGCCACCAGGGACAGGGACAATGAGCAGTTCATC.

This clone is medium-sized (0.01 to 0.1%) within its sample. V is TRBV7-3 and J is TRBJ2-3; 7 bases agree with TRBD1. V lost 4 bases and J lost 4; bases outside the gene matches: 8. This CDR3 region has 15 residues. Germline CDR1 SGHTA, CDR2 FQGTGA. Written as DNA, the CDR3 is TGTGCCAGCAGCTACACAGGGGTTCCCGCAGATACGCAGTATTTT. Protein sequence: CASSYTGVPADTQYF.

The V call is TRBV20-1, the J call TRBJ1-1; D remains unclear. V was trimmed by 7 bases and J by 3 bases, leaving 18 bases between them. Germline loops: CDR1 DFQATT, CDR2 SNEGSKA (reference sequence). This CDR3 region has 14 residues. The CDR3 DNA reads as TGCAGTGAGAGTGTTTCCGGGTCATACACTGAAGCTTTCTTT. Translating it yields CSESVSGSYTEAFF.

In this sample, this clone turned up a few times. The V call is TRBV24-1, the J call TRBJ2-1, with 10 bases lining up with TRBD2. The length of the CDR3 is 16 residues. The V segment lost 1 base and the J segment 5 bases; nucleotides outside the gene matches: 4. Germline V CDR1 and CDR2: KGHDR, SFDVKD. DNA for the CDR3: TGTGCCACCAGTGATTTTACTAGCGGGATACACAATGAGCAGTTCTTC. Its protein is CATSDFTSGIHNEQFF.

The CDR3 coding sequence is TGTGCCAGCAGAGATACCGGGACTAGCGGTCTCAATGAGCAGTTCTTC. This gives the protein CASRDTGTSGLNEQFF. V usage is TRBV2 and J usage is TRBJ2-1, with 11 positions matching TRBD2. This CDR3 region has 16 residues. The J segment lost 6 bases and the V segment lost 6 bases, leaving 10 bases of the junction unmatched. The V gene's germline CDR1 is SNHLY and CDR2 FYNNEI. Based on the CDR3 plus reference TRBV2 and TRBJ2-1, the full variable domain is EPEVTQTPSHQVTQMGQEVILRCVPISNHLYFYWYRQILGQKVEFLVSFYNNEISEKSEIFDDQFSVERPDGSNFTLKIRSTKLEDSAMYFCASRDTGTSGLNEQFFGPGTRLTVL.

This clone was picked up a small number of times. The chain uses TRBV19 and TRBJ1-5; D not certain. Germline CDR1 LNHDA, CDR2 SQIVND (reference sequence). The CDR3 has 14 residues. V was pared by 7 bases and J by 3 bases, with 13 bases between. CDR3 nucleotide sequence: TGTGCCAGTACCCTGGGAGGCATCAATCAGCCCCAGCATTTT. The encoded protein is CASTLGGINQPQHF.

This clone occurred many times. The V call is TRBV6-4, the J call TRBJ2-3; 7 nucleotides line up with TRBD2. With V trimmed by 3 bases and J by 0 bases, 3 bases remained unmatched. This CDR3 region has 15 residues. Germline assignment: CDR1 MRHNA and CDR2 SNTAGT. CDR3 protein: CASSEERGSTDTQYF. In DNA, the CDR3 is TGTGCCAGCAGTGAAGAGCGGGGAAGCACAGATACGCAGTATTTT.

CDR3 nucleotide sequence: TGTGCCAGCAGACCTACAGGGGTCCGCTCTGAAGCTTTCTTT. This sequence encodes CASRPTGVRSEAFF. J is TRBJ1-1 and V is TRBV2; TRBD1 matches at 7 bases. Per the germline V gene, CDR1 is SNHLY and CDR2 is FYNNEI. This CDR3 has 14 residues. The trim removed 6 bases at V and 6 bases at J, leaving 10 bases unmatched. Based on the CDR3 plus reference TRBV2 and TRBJ1-1, the full variable domain is EPEVTQTPSHQVTQMGQEVILRCVPISNHLYFYWYRQILGQKVEFLVSFYNNEISEKSEIFDDQFSVERPDGSNFTLKIRSTKLEDSAMYFCASRPTGVRSEAFFGQGTRLTVV.

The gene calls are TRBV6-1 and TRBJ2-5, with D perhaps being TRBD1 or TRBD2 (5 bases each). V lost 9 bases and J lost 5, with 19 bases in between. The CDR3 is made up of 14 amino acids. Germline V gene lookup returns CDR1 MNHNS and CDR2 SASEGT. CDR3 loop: CASSSWDRRETQYF. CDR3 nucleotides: TGTGCCAGTAGTAGCTGGGACCGGAGGGAGACCCAGTACTTC.

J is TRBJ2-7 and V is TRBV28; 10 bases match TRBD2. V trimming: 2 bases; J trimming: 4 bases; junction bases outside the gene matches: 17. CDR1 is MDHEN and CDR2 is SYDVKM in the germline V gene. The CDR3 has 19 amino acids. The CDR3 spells CASSLVQISGRRRQYEQYF. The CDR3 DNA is TGTGCCAGCAGTTTAGTCCAAATTAGCGGGAGGCGAAGGCAGTACGAGCAGTACTTC.

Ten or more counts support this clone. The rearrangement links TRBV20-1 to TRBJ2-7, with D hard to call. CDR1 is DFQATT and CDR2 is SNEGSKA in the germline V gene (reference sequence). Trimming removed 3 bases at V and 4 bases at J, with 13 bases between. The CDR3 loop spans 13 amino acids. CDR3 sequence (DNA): TGCAGTGCTAGTAACAGAGGAACTTACGAGCAGTACTTC. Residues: CSASNRGTYEQYF.

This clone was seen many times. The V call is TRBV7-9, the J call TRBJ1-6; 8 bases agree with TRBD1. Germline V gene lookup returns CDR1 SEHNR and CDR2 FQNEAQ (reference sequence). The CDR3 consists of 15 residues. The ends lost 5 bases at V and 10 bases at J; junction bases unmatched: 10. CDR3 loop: CASSPKQGGGSPLHF. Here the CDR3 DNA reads TGTGCCAGCAGCCCGAAACAGGGGGGGGGGTCACCCCTCCACTTT.

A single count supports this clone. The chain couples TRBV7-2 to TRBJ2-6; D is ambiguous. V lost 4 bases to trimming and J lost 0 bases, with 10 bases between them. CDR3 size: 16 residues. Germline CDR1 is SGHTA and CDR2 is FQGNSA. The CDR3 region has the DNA TGTGCCAGCAGCTCCGCGCCAGGCTCTGGGGCCAACGTCCTGACTTTC. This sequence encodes CASSSAPGSGANVLTF.

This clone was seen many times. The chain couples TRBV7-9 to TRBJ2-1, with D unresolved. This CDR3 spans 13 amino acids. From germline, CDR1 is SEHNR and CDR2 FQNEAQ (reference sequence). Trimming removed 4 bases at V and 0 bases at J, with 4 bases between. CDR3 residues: CASSSASYNEQFF. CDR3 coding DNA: TGTGCCAGCAGCTCGGCCTCCTACAATGAGCAGTTCTTC.

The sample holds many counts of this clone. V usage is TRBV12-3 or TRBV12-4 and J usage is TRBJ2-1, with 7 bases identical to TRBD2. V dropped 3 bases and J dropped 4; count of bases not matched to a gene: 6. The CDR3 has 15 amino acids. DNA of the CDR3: TGTGCCAGCAGTTTCACTAGCGATTATTACAATGAGCAGTTCTTC. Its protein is CASSFTSDYYNEQFF.

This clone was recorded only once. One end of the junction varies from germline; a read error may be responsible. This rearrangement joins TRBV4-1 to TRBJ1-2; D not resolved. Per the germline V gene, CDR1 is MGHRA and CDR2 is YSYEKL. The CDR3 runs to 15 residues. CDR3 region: CATSLDHRTNYRYTF. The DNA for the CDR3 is TGCGCCACCAGCCTAGATCACCGGACTAACTATCGCTACACCTTC.